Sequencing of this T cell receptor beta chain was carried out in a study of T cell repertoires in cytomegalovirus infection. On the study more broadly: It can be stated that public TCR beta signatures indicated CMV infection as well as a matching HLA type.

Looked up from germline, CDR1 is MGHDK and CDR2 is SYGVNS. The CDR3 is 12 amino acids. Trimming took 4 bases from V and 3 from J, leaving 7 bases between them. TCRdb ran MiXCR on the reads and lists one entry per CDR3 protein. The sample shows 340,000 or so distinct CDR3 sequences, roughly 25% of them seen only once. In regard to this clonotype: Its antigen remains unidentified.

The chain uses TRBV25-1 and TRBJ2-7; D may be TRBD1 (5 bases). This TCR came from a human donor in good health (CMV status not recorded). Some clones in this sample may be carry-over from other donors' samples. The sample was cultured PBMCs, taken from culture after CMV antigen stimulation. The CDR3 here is CASSGGGYEQYF. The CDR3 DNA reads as TGTGCCAGCAGTGGGGGCGGCTACGAGCAGTACTTC.